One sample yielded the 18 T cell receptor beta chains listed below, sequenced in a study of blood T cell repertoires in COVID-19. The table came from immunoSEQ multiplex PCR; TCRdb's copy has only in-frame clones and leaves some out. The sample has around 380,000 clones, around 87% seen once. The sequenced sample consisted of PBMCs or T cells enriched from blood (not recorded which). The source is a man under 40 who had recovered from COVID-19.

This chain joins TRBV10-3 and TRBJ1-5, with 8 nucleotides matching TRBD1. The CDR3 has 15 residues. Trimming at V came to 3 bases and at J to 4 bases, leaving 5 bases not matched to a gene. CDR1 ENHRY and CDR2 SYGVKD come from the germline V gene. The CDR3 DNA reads TGTGCCATCAGTGAACAGGGGGGATGGAATCAGCCCCAGCATTTT. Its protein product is CAISEQGGWNQPQHF.

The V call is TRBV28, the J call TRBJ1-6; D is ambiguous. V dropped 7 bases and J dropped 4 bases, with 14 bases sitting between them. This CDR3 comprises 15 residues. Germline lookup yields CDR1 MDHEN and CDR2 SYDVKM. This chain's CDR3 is CASTEGGVYNSPLHF. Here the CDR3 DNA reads TGTGCCAGCACCGAGGGCGGGGTTTATAATTCACCCCTCCACTTT.

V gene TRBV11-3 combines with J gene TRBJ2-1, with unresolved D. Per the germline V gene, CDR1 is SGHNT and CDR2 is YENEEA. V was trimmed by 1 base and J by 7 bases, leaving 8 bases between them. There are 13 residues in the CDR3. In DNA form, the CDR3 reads TGTGCCAGCAGCTTAGGGGCCCAAAATGAGCAGTTCTTC. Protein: CASSLGAQNEQFF.

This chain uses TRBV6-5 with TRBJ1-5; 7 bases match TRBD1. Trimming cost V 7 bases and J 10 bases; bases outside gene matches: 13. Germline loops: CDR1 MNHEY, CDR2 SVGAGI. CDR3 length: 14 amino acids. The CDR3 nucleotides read TGTGCCAGCATATACGGACAGGAAAGTAGTCCCCAGCATTTT. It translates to CASIYGQESSPQHF.

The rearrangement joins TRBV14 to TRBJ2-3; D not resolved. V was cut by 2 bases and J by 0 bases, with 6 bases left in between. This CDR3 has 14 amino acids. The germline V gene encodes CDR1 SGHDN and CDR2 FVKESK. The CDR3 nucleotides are TGTGCCAGCAGCCAAACAGCCAGCACAGATACGCAGTATTTT. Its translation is CASSQTASTDTQYF.

CDR3 sequence (DNA): TGTGCCAGCAGTGAAAGGAGGGTATTGATTTATCAGCCCCAGCATTTT. Translation: CASSERRVLIYQPQHF. The chain carries TRBV6-1 and TRBJ1-5; D remains unclear. Germline lookup yields CDR1 MNHNS and CDR2 SASEGT. Trimming removed 2 bases at V and 5 bases at J, with 16 bases between. The length of the CDR3 is 16 residues.

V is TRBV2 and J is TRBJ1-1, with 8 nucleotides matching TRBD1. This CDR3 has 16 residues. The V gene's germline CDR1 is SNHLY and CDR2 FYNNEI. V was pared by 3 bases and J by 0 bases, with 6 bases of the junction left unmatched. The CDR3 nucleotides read TGTGCCAGCAGTGAGGGGCGGACAGGGTTGAACACTGAAGCTTTCTTT. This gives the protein CASSEGRTGLNTEAFF.

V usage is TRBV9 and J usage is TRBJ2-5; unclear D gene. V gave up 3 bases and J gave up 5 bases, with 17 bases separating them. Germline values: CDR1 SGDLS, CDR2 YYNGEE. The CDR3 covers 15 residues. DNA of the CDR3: TGTGCCAGCAGCGCACTTAGCCTCGTTGGTGAGACCCAGTACTTC. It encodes CASSALSLVGETQYF.

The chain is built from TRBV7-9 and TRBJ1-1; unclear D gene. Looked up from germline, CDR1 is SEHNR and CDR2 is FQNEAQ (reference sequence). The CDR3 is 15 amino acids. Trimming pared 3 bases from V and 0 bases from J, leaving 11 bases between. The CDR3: CASSLSSPMNTEAFF. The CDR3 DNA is TGTGCCAGCAGCTTGAGCTCACCAATGAACACTGAAGCTTTCTTT.

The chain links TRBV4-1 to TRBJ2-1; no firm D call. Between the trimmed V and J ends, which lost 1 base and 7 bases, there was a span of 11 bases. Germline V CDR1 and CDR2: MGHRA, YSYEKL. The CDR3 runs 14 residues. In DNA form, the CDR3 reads TGCGCCAGCAGCCAAGGTTCCCGCAGGAATGAGCAGTTCTTC. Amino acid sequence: CASSQGSRRNEQFF.

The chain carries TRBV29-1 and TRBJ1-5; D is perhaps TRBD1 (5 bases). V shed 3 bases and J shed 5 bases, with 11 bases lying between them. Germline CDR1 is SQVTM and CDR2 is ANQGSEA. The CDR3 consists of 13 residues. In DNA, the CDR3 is TGCAGCGTTGAGCAGGGTGCGGATCAGCCCCAGCATTTT. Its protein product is CSVEQGADQPQHF.

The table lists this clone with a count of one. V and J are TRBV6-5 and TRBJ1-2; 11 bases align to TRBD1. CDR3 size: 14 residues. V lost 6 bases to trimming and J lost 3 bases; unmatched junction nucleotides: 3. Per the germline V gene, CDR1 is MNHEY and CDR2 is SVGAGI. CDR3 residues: CASRRDRGDYGYTF. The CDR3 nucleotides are TGTGCCAGCAGGAGGGACAGGGGGGACTATGGCTACACCTTC.

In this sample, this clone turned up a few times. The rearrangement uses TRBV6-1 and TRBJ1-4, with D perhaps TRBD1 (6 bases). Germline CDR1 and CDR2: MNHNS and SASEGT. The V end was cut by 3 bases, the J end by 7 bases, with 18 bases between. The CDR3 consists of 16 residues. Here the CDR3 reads CASSDATGRSTEKLFF. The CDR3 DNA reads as TGTGCCAGCAGTGACGCTACAGGGAGAAGTACTGAAAAACTGTTTTTT.

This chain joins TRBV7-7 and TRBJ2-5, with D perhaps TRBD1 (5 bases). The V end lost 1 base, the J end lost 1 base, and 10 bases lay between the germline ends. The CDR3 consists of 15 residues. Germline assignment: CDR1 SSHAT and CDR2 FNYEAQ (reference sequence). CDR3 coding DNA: TGTGCCAGCAGCTTAGGGCAGGGCAGCCAAGAGACCCAGTACTTC. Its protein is CASSLGQGSQETQYF.

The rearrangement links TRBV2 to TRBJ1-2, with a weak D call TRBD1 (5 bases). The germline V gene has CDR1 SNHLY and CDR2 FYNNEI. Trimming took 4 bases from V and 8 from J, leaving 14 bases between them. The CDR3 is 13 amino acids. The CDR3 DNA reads TGTGCCAGCAGTGTTTCAGGGACTTACGGCTACACCTTC. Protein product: CASSVSGTYGYTF.

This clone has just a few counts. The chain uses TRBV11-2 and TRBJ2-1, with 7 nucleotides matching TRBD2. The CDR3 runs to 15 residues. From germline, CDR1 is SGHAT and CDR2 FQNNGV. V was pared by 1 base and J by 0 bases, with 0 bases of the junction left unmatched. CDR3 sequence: CASSLGTSSYNEQFF. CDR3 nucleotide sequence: TGTGCCAGCAGCTTAGGGACTAGCTCCTACAATGAGCAGTTCTTC.

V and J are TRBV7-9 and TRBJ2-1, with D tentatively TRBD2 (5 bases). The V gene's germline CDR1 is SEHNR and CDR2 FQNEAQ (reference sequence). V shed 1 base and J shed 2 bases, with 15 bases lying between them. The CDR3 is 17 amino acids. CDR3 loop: CASSLEVKEVPYNEQFF. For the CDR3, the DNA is TGTGCCAGCAGCTTAGAGGTGAAGGAGGTCCCCTACAATGAGCAGTTCTTC. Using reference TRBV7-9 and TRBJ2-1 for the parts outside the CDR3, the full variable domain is DTGVSQNPRHKITKRGQNVTFRCDPISEHNRLYWYRQTLGQGPEFLTYFQNEAQLEKSRLLSDRFSAERPKGSFSTLEIQRTEQGDSAMYLCASSLEVKEVPYNEQFFGPGTRLTVL.

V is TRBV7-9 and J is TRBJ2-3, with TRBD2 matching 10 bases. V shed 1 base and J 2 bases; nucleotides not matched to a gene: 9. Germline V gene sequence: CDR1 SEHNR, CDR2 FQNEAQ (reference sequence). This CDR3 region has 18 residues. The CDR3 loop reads CASSLGGPSGGNTDTQYF. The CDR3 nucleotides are TGTGCCAGCAGCTTAGGAGGCCCTAGCGGGGGTAACACAGATACGCAGTATTTT.